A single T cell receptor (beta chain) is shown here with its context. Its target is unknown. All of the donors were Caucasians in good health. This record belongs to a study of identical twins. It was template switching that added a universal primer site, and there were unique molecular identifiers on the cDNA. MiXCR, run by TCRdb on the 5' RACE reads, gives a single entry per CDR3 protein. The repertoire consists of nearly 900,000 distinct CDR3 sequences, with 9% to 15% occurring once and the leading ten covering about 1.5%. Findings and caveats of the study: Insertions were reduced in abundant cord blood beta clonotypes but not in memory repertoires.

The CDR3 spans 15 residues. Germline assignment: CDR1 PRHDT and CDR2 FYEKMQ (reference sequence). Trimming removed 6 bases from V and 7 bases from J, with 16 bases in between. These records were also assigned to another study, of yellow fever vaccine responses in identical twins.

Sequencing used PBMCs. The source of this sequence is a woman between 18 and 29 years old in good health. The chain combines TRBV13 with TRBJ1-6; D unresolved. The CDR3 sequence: CASRGTQMRNSPLHF. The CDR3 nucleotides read TGTGCCAGCAGGGGCACACAGATGCGGAATTCACCCCTCCACTTT.